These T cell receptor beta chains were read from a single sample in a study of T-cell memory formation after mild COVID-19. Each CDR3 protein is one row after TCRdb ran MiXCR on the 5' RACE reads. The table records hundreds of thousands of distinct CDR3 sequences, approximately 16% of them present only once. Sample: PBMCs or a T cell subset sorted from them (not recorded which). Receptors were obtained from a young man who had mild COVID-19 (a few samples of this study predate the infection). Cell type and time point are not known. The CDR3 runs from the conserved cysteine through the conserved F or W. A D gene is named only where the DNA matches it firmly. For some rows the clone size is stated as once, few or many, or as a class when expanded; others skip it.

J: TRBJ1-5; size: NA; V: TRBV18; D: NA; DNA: TGTGCCAGCTCACTGGGTCGGGGGGAACAGCCCCAGCATTTT; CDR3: CASSLGRGEQPQHF
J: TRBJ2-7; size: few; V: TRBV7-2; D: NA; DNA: TGTGCCAGCACCACGTGGGGGGCTCGATCCTACGAGCAGTACTTC; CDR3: CASTTWGARSYEQYF
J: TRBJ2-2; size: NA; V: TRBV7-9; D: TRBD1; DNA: TGTGCCCCATCGAGGGGGCCGGGGGAGCTGTTTTTT; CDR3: CAPSRGPGELFF
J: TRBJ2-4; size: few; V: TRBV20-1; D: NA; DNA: TGCAGCTTACCCCTGCCGACAGGATACCACATTCAGTACTTC; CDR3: CSLPLPTGYHIQYF
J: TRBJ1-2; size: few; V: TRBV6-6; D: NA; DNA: TGTGCCAGCAGTTACAGGGGATTAAACTATGGCTACACCTTC; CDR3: CASSYRGLNYGYTF
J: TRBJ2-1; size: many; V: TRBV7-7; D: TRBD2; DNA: TGTGCTAGCAGCTCGTCTAGCGGGGGTAATGAGCAGTTCTTC; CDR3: CASSSSSGGNEQFF
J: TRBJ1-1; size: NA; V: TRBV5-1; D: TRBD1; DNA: TGCGCCAGCAGCCGTCGACAGGGCGGAGAGGGCACTGAAGCTTTCTTT; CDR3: CASSRRQGGEGTEAFF
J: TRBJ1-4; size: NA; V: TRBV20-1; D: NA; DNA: TGCAGTGCTGATCTTCCCGCAGGAAGGAAAAAACTGTTTTTT; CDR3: CSADLPAGRKKLFF
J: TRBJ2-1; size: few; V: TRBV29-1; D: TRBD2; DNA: TGCAGCGGAGGGACTAGTTCAGGCAATGAGCAGTTCTTC; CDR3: CSGGTSSGNEQFF
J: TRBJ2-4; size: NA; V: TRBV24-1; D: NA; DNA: TGTGCCACCAGTGAAGGAGGGGTCCAAAACATTCAGTACTTC; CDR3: CATSEGGVQNIQYF
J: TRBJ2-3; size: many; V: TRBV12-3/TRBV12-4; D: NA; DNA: TGTGCCCTTCGGCGGGGGACAGGCACCACAGATACGCAGTATTTT; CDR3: CALRRGTGTTDTQYF
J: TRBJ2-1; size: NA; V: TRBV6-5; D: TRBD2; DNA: TGTGCCAGCAGTTACGGGACTAGCGGCAATGAGCAGTTCTTC; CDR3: CASSYGTSGNEQFF
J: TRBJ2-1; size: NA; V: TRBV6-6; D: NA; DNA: TGTGCCAGCATGAGTGCGGGTGAGGTTTACAATGAGCAGTTCTTC; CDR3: CASMSAGEVYNEQFF
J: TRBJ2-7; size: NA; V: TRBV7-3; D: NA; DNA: TGTGCCAGCAGCCAGCGAGGGAGCCGCGGCGAGCAGTACTTC; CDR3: CASSQRGSRGEQYF
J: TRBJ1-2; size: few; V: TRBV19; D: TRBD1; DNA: TGTGCCAGTAGTATTTTGATCGACAGGGGCATAGATGATGGCTACACCTTC; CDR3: CASSILIDRGIDDGYTF
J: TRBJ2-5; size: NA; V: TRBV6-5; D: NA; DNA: TGTGCCAGCAGTTACTCTAGGCAGTCTACGACCCAGTACTTC; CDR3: CASSYSRQSTTQYF
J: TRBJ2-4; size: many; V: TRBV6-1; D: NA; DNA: TGTGCCAGCAGTGAGTCCCCAGGGACCAAAAACATTCAGTACTTC; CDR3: CASSESPGTKNIQYF
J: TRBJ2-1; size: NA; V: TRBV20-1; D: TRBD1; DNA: TGCAGTGTTAGGGGACAGGTAGTGGATGAGCAGTTCTTC; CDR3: CSVRGQVVDEQFF
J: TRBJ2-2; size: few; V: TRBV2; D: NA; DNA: TGTGCCAGCAAGGGGACCAGAGGGCCCGGGGAGCTGTTTTTT; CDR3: CASKGTRGPGELFF
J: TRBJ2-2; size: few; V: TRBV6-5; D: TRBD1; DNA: TGTGCCAGCAGTGGGACAGGGTTCTCCACCGGGGAGCTGTTTTTT; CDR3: CASSGTGFSTGELFF
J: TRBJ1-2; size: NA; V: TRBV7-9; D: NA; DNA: TGTGCCAGCAGCTTAGCCGGTGGACAGAGCTATGGCTACACCTTC; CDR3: CASSLAGGQSYGYTF
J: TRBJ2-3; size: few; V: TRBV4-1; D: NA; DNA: TGCGCCAGCAGGTCAGGTGCAGCTAACACAGATACGCAGTATTTT; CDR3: CASRSGAANTDTQYF
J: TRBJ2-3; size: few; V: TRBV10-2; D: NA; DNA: TGCGCCAGCAGTGAAGTCCTCAACCCCAAGGGGAAGCGACCCACAGATACGCAGTATTTT; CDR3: CASSEVLNPKGKRPTDTQYF
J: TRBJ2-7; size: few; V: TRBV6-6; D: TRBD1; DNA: TGTGCCAGCAGATACCGGGACAGCTCCTACGAGCAGTACTTC; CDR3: CASRYRDSSYEQYF
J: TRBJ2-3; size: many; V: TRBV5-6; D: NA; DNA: TGTGCCAGCAGATCTGACAGAACTACGCAGTATTTT; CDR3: CASRSDRTTQYF
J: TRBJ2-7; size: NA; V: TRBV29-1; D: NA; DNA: TGCAGCGCCGCCGGGTGGAGCAGGACCTCCTACGAGCAGTACTTC; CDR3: CSAAGWSRTSYEQYF
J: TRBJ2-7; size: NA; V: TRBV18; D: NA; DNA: TGTGCCACCCGCCTGAAGGCCAGCTCCTACGAGCAGTACTTC; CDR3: CATRLKASSYEQYF
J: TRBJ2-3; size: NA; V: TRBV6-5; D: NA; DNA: TGTGCCAGCAGTAGCCTAAGGGGGGGCACAGATACGCAGTATTTT; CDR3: CASSSLRGGTDTQYF